Below, one TCR beta chain is given with its context. Its cognate antigen is unknown. J was trimmed by 6 bases and V by 8 bases; bases with no gene match: 6. Germline V gene sequence: CDR1 MGHDK, CDR2 SYGVNS. CDR3 size: 14 residues. Amplification of TCR beta CDR3 regions used RNA as the template. The study used the HTBI primer set for a first-round RT-PCR of the TCR CDR3. TCRdb fed the multiplex PCR reads into MiXCR, producing one record per CDR3 protein. The sample has 650,000 to 700,000 distinct CDR3 sequences, roughly 17% seen once; the top ten hold around 15%. Over 18 months, lack of ophthalmopathy progression marked Graves' hyperthyroidism as stable. Pregnant or lactating patients were excluded, as were those with uncontrolled infection or other autoimmune disease. The record originates from a study of T cells in Graves' hyperthyroidism and ophthalmopathy. For the study at large: The blood sample was taken at first diagnosis, before treatment began.

Study-wide findings and caveats: The blood repertoire included most of the expanded thyroid clonotypes above 0.001.

The TCR originated in a man aged 50 or older with Graves' hyperthyroidism. The sequencing sample was made of blood. The V call is TRBV25-1, the J call TRBJ2-7, with 14 bases matching TRBD2. The CDR3 here is CASRTSGGKGEQYF. In DNA form, the CDR3 reads TGTGCCAGCCGGACTAGCGGGGGGAAGGGCGAGCAGTACTTC.